This T cell receptor (beta chain) was identified during a study of blood T cells in healthy people across ages. Study context: Capturing about one barcoded beta molecule per two T cells was achieved by template switching.

Combining a sample-barcoded 5' primer with a J-beta primer mix, a second PCR ran for about 7 to 11 cycles. With 12 random nucleotides, a template-switch adaptor tagged each individual cDNA molecule. TCRdb re-analysed the 5' RACE reads in MiXCR, keeping a single row per CDR3 protein. The profile shows some 1.6 million distinct CDR3 sequences, about 35% of them singletons. Sequenced: blood. The clonotype originates from a woman aged 30 to 39 in good health.

The CDR3 DNA sequence: TGTGCCAGCAGCTTAGGTGTCGGGACTAGCGGTCAAGAGACCCAGTACTTC. Translating gives CASSLGVGTSGQETQYF. The chain employs TRBV11-2 and TRBJ2-5; 11 bases align to TRBD2. The J segment lost 2 bases and the V segment lost 1 base, leaving 6 bases of the junction unmatched. Germline CDR1 reads SGHAT; CDR2 reads FQNNGV. The CDR3 runs 17 residues. Supplemented by reference TRBV11-2 and TRBJ2-5, the full variable domain reads EAGVAQSPRYKIIEKRQSVAFWCNPISGHATLYWYQQILGQGPKLLIQFQNNGVVDDSQLPKDRFSAERLKGVDSTLKIQPAKLEDSAVYLCASSLGVGTSGQETQYFGPGTRLLVL.